The present T cell receptor (beta chain) was sequenced within a study of Ad26.COV2.S vaccination and SARS-CoV-2 variants. Study information: A participant enrolled in the COV1001 Ad26.COV2.S trial arm provided the sample.

V lost 0 bases to trimming and J lost 5 bases, with 14 bases between them. The germline V gene encodes CDR1 KGHSH and CDR2 LQKENI. This CDR3 contains 15 residues. Study observations and caveats: Vaccinees reportedly had broad spike-specific CD8+ and CD4+ T cell responses.

The treatment denotes: some 20 received Ad26.COV2.S at low or high dose, single or two shots; a few received placebo; per-sample allocation not given. Material that was analyzed had been drawn on day 63 after the first vaccine or placebo injection. A word on this clone: The antigen remains unidentified.

Data came from immunoSEQ multiplex PCR; TCRdb stores just in-frame clones and leaves some out. The top ten hold about 1.7% of the sample, which has about half a million clones, 80% to 90% seen once. The sequence was obtained from a person between 18 and 59 years old who received the Ad26.COV2.S COVID-19 vaccine or a placebo. The input for sequencing was peripheral blood, taken in a trial of Ad26.COV2.S vaccine versus placebo. This rearrangement joins TRBV18 to TRBJ2-7; tentatively, D is TRBD1 (5 bases). The CDR3 is CASSPPGRDGHEQYF. For the CDR3, the DNA is TGTGCCAGCTCACCACCCGGCAGGGATGGCCACGAGCAGTACTTC.